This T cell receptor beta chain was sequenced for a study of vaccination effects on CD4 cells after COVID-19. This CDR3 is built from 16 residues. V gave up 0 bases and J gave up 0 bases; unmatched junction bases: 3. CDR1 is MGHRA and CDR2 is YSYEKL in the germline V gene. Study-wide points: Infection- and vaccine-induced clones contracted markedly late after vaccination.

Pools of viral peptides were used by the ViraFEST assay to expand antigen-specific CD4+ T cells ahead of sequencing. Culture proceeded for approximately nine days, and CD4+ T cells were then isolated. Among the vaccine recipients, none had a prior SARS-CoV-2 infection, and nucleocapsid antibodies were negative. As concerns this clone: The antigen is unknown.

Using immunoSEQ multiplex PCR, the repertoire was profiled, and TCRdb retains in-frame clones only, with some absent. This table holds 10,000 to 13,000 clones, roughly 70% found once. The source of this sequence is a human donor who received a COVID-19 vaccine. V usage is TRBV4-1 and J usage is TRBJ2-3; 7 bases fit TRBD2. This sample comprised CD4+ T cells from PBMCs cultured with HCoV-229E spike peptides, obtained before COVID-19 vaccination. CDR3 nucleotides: TGCGCCAGCAGCCAAGAGGGGACTATTAGCACAGATACGCAGTATTTT. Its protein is CASSQEGTISTDTQYF.